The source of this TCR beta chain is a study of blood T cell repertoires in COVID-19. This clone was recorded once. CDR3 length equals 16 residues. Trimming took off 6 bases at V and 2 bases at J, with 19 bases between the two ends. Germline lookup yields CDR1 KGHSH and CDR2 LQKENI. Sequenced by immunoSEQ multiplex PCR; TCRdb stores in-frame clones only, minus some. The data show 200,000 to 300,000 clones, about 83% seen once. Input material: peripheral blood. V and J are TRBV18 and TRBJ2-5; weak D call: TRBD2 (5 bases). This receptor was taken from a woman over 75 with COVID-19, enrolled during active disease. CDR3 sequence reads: CASSPSMRVLQETQYF. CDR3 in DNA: TGTGCCAGCTCTCCCTCGATGAGGGTACTACAAGAGACCCAGTACTTC.